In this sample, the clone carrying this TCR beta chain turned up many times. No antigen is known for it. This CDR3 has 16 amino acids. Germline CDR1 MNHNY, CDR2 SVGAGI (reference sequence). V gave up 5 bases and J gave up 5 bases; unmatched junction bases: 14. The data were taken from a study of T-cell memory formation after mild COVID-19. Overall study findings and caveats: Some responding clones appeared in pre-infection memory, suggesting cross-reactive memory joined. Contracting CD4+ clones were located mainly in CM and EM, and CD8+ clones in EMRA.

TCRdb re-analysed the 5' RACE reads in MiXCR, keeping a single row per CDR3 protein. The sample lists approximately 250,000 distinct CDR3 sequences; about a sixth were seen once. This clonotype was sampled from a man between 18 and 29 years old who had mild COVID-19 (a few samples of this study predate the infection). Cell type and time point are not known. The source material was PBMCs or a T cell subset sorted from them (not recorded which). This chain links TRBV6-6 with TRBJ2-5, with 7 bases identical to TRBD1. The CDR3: CASSKGQSISLETQYF. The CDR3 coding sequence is TGTGCCAGCAGTAAGGGACAGTCAATCTCCCTTGAGACCCAGTACTTC.